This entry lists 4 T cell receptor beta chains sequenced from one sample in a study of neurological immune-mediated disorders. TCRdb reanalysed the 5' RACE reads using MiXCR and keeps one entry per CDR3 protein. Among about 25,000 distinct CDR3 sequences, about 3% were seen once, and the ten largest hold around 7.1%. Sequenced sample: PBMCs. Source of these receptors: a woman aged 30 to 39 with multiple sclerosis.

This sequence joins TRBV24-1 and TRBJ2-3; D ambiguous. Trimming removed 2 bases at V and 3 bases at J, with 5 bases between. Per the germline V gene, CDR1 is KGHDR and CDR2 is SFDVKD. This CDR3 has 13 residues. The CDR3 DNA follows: TGTGCCACCAGTGATTCGGGTACAGATACGCAGTATTTT. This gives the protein CATSDSGTDTQYF.

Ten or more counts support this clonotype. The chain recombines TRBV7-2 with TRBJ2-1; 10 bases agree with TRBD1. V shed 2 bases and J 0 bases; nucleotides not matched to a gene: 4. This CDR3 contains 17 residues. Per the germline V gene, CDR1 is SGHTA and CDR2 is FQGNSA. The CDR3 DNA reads TGTGCCAGCAGCTTACCGGGACAGGGGACCTCCTACAATGAGCAGTTCTTC. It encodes CASSLPGQGTSYNEQFF. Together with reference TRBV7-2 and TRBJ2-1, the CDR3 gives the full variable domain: GAGVSQSPSNKVTEKGKDVELRCDPISGHTALYWYRQSLGQGLEFLIYFQGNSAPDKSGLPSDRFSAERTGGSVSTLTIQRTQQEDSAVYLCASSLPGQGTSYNEQFFGPGTRLTVL.

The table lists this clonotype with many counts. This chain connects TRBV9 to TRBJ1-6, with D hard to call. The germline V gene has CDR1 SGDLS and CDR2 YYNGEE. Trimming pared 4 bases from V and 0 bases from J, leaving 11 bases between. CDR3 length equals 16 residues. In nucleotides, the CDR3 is TGTGCCAGCAGCCCAGTGGGGAGCTCCTATAATTCACCCCTCCACTTT. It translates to CASSPVGSSYNSPLHF.

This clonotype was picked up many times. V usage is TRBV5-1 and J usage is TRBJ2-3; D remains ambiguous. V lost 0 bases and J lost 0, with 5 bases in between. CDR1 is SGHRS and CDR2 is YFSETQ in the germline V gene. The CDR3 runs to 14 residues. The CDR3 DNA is TGCGCCAGCAGCTTGGGCGACAGCACAGATACGCAGTATTTT. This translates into CASSLGDSTDTQYF.